This T cell receptor beta chain was profiled in a study of T cell repertoires in cytomegalovirus infection. V was shortened by 0 bases and J by 4 bases, with 12 bases between the two germline ends. The CDR3 extends over 14 amino acids. CDR1 and CDR2 from the germline V gene are DFQATT and SNEGSKA (reference sequence). TCRdb passed the reads through MiXCR, listing each CDR3 protein once. The table has hundreds of thousands of distinct CDR3 sequences, around 6.2% seen once. This clonotype has a count of ten or more. This clonotype was obtained from a human donor in good health (CMV status not recorded). Some clones in this sample may be carry-over from other donors' samples. The sequencing input was PBMCs. The J gene is TRBJ1-2, the V gene TRBV20-1; perhaps TRBD1 as D (6 bases). CDR3 sequence: CSARDRQGTYGYTF. The DNA for the CDR3 is TGCAGTGCTAGAGATCGGCAGGGGACCTATGGCTACACCTTC.